A selection of T cell receptor beta chains follows, all from one sample in a study of blood T cell dynamics during melanoma immunotherapy. Sequencing was performed with immunoSEQ multiplex PCR; in TCRdb, only in-frame clones are kept and a portion is missing. The sample contains 1,400 or so clones, approximately 68% of which appear only once. The sample in question was central memory CD8+ T cells from blood, obtained from a patient treated with checkpoint blockade. The origin of the receptors is a human donor with melanoma. Both conserved end residues are part of each CDR3. The D gene is left open where the match is weak. Size is stated for part of the rows, as once, few or many counts, or as a class when the clone is expanded.

>TRBD1|TRBJ2-4|TRBV6-6|-
TGTGCCAGCAGCCCCGGGACAGGGAGGACCAAAAACATTCAGTACTTC
CASSPGTGRTKNIQYF
>-|TRBJ2-1|TRBV27|-
TGTGCCAGCAGTTTAGCGGGCCTATACAATGAGCAGTTCTTC
CASSLAGLYNEQFF
>-|TRBJ2-3|TRBV29-1|-
TGCAGCGTTGTTACACCATTACCAGATACGCAGTATTTT
CSVVTPLPDTQYF
>TRBD2|TRBJ2-7|TRBV5-1|-
TGCGCCAGCAGCACACGTAGCGGGAGCTCCTTATACGAGCAGTACTTC
CASSTRSGSSLYEQYF
>-|TRBJ2-7|TRBV28|few
TGTGCCAGCAGTTTTAGGGGTTTTTACGAGCAGTACTTC
CASSFRGFYEQYF
>-|TRBJ2-7|TRBV7-3|-
TGTGCCAGCAGCCAGGGAATCGAGCGAGGCTACGAGCAGTACTTC
CASSQGIERGYEQYF
>TRBD2|TRBJ2-1|TRBV7-6|-
TGTGCCAGCAGCTTTACTAGCGGACAGAACAATGAGCAGTTCTTC
CASSFTSGQNNEQFF
>-|TRBJ2-3|TRBV27|few
TGTGCCAGCAGTTTATACGGTCGTCCGCAGTATTTT
CASSLYGRPQYF
>TRBD2|TRBJ2-3|TRBV7-8|-
TGTGCCAGCAGCCCAGGGAGTAGCGGGACGTCCACAGATACGCAGTATTTT
CASSPGSSGTSTDTQYF
>-|TRBJ2-4|TRBV30|-
TGTGCCTGGAGTACTCTCAGACCTGGGAACATTCAGTACTTC
CAWSTLRPGNIQYF
>TRBD1|TRBJ2-7|TRBV7-9|-
TGTGCCAGCAGCACTACAGGGGTAGATCGCGAGCAGTACTTC
CASSTTGVDREQYF
>TRBD1|TRBJ1-1|TRBV2|-
TGTGCCAGCAGTGAGTCGGCGACAGGGTTTAACACTGAAGCTTTCTTT
CASSESATGFNTEAFF
>-|TRBJ2-1|TRBV19|-
TGTGCCAGTACTCCTCTAGGGGGAGCTGGGAACAATGAGCAGTTCTTC
CASTPLGGAGNNEQFF
>-|TRBJ2-1|TRBV27|-
TGTGCCAGCAGCTGGGGGCTTAGGAATGAGCAGTTCTTC
CASSWGLRNEQFF
>TRBD1|TRBJ2-4|TRBV28|-
TGTGCCAGCAGTCCGACAGGGAACAAAAACATTCAGTACTTC
CASSPTGNKNIQYF
>-|TRBJ1-4|TRBV27|-
TGTGCCAGCAAGGGGTCGTGGGGTTTTGGTGAAAAACTGTTTTTT
CASKGSWGFGEKLFF
>-|TRBJ2-2|TRBV4-3|-
TGCGCCAGCAGCCAAACCAGGAAAACCCTCGCGGCCGGGGAGCTGTTTTTT
CASSQTRKTLAAGELFF
>-|TRBJ1-1|TRBV27|few
TGTGCCAGCATTTCCCCCCCAACTGAAGCTTTCTTT
CASISPPTEAFF
>TRBD1|TRBJ2-1|TRBV6-6|-
TGTGCCAGCAGATCGGGACAGGGCAATGAGCAGTTCTTC
CASRSGQGNEQFF
>-|TRBJ2-3|TRBV11-2|-
TGTGCCAGCAGCTTAGATGCGGGCGGGAAGTATGATACGCAGTATTTT
CASSLDAGGKYDTQYF
>-|TRBJ2-7|TRBV30|-
TGTGCCTGGGACGGAGGCGGGATGTACGAGCAGTACTTC
CAWDGGGMYEQYF
>-|TRBJ2-1|TRBV7-2|-
TGTGCCAGCAGCTCTGGGGGGGCTAGCTCCTACAATGAGCAGTTCTTC
CASSSGGASSYNEQFF
>-|TRBJ2-2|TRBV4-3|-
TGCGCCAGCAGCCAGTGGGAAGGGGGGGAACACGCCGGGGAGCTGTTTTTT
CASSQWEGGEHAGELFF
>-|TRBJ1-1|TRBV2|few
TGTGCCAGCAGTGGAAGTGGGGTGATCGGGGGCACTGAAGCTTTCTTT
CASSGSGVIGGTEAFF
>-|TRBJ1-4|TRBV6-1|few
TGTGCCAGCAGTGAAGCTCCCCGAACGATAGCTAATGAAAAACTGTTTTTT
CASSEAPRTIANEKLFF